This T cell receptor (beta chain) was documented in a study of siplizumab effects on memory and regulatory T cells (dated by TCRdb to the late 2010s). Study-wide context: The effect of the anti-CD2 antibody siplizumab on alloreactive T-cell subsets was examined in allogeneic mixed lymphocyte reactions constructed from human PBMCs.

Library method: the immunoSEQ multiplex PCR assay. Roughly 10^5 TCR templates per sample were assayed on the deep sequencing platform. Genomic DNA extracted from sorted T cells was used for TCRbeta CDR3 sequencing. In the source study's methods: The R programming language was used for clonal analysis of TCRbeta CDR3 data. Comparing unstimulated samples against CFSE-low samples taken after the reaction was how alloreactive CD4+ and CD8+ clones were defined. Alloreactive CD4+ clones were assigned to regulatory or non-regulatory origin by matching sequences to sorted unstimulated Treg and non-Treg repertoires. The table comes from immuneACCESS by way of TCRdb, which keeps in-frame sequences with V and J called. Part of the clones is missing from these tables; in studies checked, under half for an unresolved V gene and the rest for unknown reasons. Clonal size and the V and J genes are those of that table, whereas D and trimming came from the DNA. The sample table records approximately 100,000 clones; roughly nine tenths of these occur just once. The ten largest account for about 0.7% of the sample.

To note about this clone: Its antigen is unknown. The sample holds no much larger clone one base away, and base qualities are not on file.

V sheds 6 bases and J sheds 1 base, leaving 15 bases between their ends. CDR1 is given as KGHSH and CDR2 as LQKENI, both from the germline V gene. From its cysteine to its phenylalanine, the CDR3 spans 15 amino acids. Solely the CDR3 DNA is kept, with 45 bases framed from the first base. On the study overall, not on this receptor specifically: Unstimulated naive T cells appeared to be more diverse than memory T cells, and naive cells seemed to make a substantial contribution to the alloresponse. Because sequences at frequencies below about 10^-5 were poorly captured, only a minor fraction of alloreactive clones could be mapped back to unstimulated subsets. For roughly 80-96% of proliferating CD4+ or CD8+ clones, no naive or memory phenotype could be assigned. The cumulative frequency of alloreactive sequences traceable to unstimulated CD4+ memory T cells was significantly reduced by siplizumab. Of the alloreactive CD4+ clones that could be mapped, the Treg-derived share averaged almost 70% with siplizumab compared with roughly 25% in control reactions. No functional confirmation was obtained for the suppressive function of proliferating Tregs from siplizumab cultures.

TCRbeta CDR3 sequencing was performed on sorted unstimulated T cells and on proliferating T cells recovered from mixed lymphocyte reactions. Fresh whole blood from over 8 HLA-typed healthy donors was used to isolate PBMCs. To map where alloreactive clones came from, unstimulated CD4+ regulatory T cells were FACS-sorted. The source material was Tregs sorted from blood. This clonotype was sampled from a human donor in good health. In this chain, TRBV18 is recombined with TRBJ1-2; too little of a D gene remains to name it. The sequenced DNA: TGTGCCAGCTCCCTCCGTGAAAGGAGTAACTATGGCTACACCTTC. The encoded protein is CASSLRERSNYGYTF. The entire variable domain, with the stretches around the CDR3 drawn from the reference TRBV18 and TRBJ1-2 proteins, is NAGVMQNPRHLVRRRGQEARLRCSPMKGHSHVYWYRQLPEEGLKFMVYLQKENIIDESGMPKERFSAEFPKEGPSILRIQQVVRGDSAAYFCASSLRERSNYGYTFGSGTRLTVV.